A selection of T cell receptor beta chains follows, all from one sample in a study of regulatory T cells in long-lasting Graves disease. TCRdb re-called the multiplex PCR reads with MiXCR, one entry per CDR3 protein. The sample contains about 440,000 distinct CDR3 sequences, 15% of which appear only once. The sample also formed part of further work on T cells in Graves' hyperthyroidism and ophthalmopathy.

Sequenced material: peripheral blood mononuclear cells (PBMCs), taken at new diagnosis, from a patient treated with antithyroid drugs. These receptor sequences come from a woman aged 25-40 years with Graves disease. Each CDR3 is given with its conserved first and last residue. D genes are given only for firm matches. Clone size is stated in some rows and not others, as once, few, many or a class when expanded.

j_call d_call clone_size v_call cdr3_nt cdr3_aa
TRBJ1-1 TRBD1 many TRBV5-6 TGTGCCAGCAGCTTGGGGGTGACAGGGGGGACTGAAGCTTTCTTT CASSLGVTGGTEAFF
TRBJ2-7 TRBD2 many TRBV7-3 TGTGCCAGCAGCACCGGACTAGCGGGAAGCGAGCAGTACTTC CASSTGLAGSEQYF
TRBJ2-7 TRBD1 many TRBV10-1 TGCGCCAGCTGTGGACAGGGAAACTACGAGCAGTACTTC CASCGQGNYEQYF
TRBJ2-3 TRBD2 many TRBV6-5 TGTGCCAGCAGTTGGGACGGGAGGAGGTCCGCAGATACGCAGTATTTT CASSWDGRRSADTQYF
TRBJ2-7 TRBD2 many TRBV7-2 TGTGCCAGCAGCCCCCGGACTAGCGGGAGAAACGAGCAGTACTTC CASSPRTSGRNEQYF
TRBJ1-3 . many TRBV2 TGTGCCAGCAGTGGGACGGGCCAAGGCTCTGGAAACACCATATATTTT CASSGTGQGSGNTIYF
TRBJ1-2 . . TRBV5-1 TGCGCCAGCAGAAACCCTTTCAGGAAGACCCAAGCAGGCTATGGCTACACCTTC CASRNPFRKTQAGYGYTF
TRBJ2-1 TRBD2 many TRBV18 TGTGCCAGCTCACCACTAGCGGGCCTAGGGGATGAGCAGTTCTTC CASSPLAGLGDEQFF
TRBJ2-2 . few TRBV6-1 TGTGCCAGCGGGAATATACAGGGTCTTCTTAACACCGGGGAGCTGTTTTTT CASGNIQGLLNTGELFF
TRBJ1-4 TRBD1 . TRBV24-1 TGTGCCACCAGTGACCCGACAGGGGGGGGAGAAAAACTGTTTTTT CATSDPTGGGEKLFF
TRBJ2-1 TRBD2 many TRBV29-1 TGCAGCGTAGCGGGCGGGAGATGGTACAATGAGCAGTTCTTC CSVAGGRWYNEQFF